This passage covers 9 T cell receptor beta chains from one sample sequenced in a study of glioma-infiltrating T cells after dendritic cell vaccination. Time point of the sample: after dendritic cell vaccination, including at tumor progression/relapse. Sequenced by immunoSEQ multiplex PCR; TCRdb stores in-frame clones only, minus some. The repertoire holds approximately 24,000 clones, with roughly 89% as singletons. The sequencing used blood, collected after dendritic cell vaccination. Every receptor here comes from a human donor with glioblastoma.

This sequence joins TRBV5-1 and TRBJ2-5; 10 bases are shared with TRBD1. Germline V gene lookup returns CDR1 SGHRS and CDR2 YFSETQ. The CDR3 consists of 14 residues. The V gene end was trimmed by 3 bases and the J gene end by 3 bases; junction bases not matched to a gene: 2. Written as DNA, the CDR3 is TGCGCCAGCAGCTACGGGACAGGGGAAGAGACCCAGTACTTC. It encodes CASSYGTGEETQYF. The whole variable domain, remainder taken from reference TRBV5-1 and TRBJ2-5, is KAGVTQTPRYLIKTRGQQVTLSCSPISGHRSVSWYQQTPGQGLQFLFEYFSETQRNKGNFPGRFSGRQFSNSRSEMNVSTLELGDSALYLCASSYGTGEETQYFGPGTRLLVL.

The chain employs TRBV16 and TRBJ2-7; D call uncertain. Trimming pared 2 bases from V and 3 bases from J, leaving 5 bases between. The germline V gene has CDR1 KGHSY and CDR2 FQNENV. The CDR3 extends over 12 amino acids. The CDR3 protein is CASSQPYYEQYF. CDR3 DNA: TGTGCCAGCAGCCAACCGTACTACGAGCAGTACTTC. The whole variable domain, filled in from reference TRBV16 and TRBJ2-7, reads GEEVAQTPKHLVRGEGQKAKLYCAPIKGHSYVFWYQQVLKNEFKFLISFQNENVFDETGMPKERFSAKCLPNSPCSLEIQATKLEDSAVYFCASSQPYYEQYFGPGTRLTVT.

This clone was detected only once. This rearrangement joins TRBV18 to TRBJ2-1; 9 bases match TRBD1. The CDR3 runs to 15 residues. V lost 4 bases, J lost 7 bases, and 8 bases stayed unmatched. Germline V gene lookup returns CDR1 KGHSH and CDR2 LQKENI. The CDR3 sequence is CASSLQQGAGNEQFF. In DNA form, the CDR3 reads TGTGCCAGCTCACTACAACAGGGGGCGGGAAATGAGCAGTTCTTC.

This CDR3 is CASSQGMNTEAFF. DNA of the CDR3: TGTGCCAGCAGCCAGGGAATGAACACTGAAGCTTTCTTT. J is TRBJ1-1 and V is TRBV5-6, with a tentative D call TRBD1 (5 bases). The CDR3 runs to 13 residues. Germline V gene lookup returns CDR1 SGHDT and CDR2 YYEEEE. V shed 4 bases and J shed 0 bases, with 7 bases lying between them.

This chain uses TRBV19 with TRBJ2-1; D unclear. Per germline, CDR1 LNHDA and CDR2 SQIVND (reference sequence). The CDR3 spans 16 residues. The germline V and J ends were trimmed by 7 bases and 4 bases, with 20 bases remaining between them. CDR3 sequence (DNA): TGTGCCAGTAAAAATAGAGCCGGAGAGGCATACAATGAGCAGTTCTTC. It codes for CASKNRAGEAYNEQFF. The variable domain in full, with the rest retrieved from reference TRBV19 and TRBJ2-1, is DGGITQSPKYLFRKEGQNVTLSCEQNLNHDAMYWYRQDPGQGLRLIYYSQIVNDFQKGDIAEGYSVSREKKESFPLTVTSAQKNPTAFYLCASKNRAGEAYNEQFFGPGTRLTVL.

V and J are TRBV7-2 and TRBJ1-5; 10 positions match TRBD1. Per the germline V gene, CDR1 is SGHTA and CDR2 is FQGNSA. Trimming at V came to 2 bases and at J to 5 bases, leaving 3 bases not matched to a gene. The CDR3 runs to 15 residues. The CDR3 spells CASSLFGTGDQPQHF. CDR3 DNA sequence: TGTGCCAGCAGCTTATTCGGGACAGGGGATCAGCCCCAGCATTTT.

The rearrangement links TRBV10-1 to TRBJ2-1, with TRBD2 identical over 8 bases. Germline loops: CDR1 WNHNN, CDR2 SYGVQD (reference sequence). The V segment lost 4 bases and the J segment 3 bases; nucleotides outside the gene matches: 11. The CDR3 is 17 amino acids. This CDR3 is CASSGSGASINYNEQFF. The CDR3 DNA sequence: TGCGCCAGCAGTGGTAGCGGGGCCAGCATAAACTACAATGAGCAGTTCTTC.

The genes are TRBV4-1 and TRBJ2-5, with D perhaps matching TRBD2 (6 bases). The CDR3 sequence is 15 residues long. The ends were cut back, 4 bases at V and 7 bases at J, with 19 bases in the middle. Germline loops: CDR1 MGHRA, CDR2 YSYEKL. This CDR3 reads CASSPGPLTAGTQYF. The CDR3, as DNA: TGCGCCAGCAGCCCAGGACCTTTGACAGCGGGGACCCAGTACTTC.

This clone was counted only a few times. The V gene is TRBV6-6, the J gene TRBJ1-6; no definite D call. The CDR3 sequence is 14 residues long. The germline CDR1 and CDR2 sequences are MNHNY and SVGAGI (reference sequence). Trimming stripped 6 bases from V and 6 bases from J, with 12 bases between. This CDR3 reads CASRGSPGNSPLHF. CDR3 in DNA: TGTGCCAGCAGGGGCTCGCCTGGTAATTCACCCCTCCACTTT.